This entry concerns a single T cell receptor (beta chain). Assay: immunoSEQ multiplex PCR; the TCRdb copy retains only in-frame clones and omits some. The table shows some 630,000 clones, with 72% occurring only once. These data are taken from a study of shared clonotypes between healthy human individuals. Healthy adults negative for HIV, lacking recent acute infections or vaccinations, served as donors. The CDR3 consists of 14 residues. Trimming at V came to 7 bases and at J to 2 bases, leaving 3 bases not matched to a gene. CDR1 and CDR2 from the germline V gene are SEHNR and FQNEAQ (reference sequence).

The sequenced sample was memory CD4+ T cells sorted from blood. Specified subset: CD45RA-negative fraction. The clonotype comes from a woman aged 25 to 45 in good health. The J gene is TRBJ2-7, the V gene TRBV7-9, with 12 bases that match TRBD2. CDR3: CASTRTSGAYEQYF. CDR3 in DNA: TGTGCCAGCACCCGGACTAGCGGGGCCTACGAGCAGTACTTC.